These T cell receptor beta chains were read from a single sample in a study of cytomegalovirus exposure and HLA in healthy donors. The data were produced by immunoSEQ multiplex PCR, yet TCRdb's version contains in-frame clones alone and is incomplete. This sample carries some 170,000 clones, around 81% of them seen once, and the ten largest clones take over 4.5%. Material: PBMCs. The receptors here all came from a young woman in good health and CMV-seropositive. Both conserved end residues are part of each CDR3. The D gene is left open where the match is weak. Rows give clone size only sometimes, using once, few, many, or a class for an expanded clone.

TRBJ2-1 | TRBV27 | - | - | TGTGCCAGCAGTTTAGCGGGGCGGGAGCAGTTCTTC | CASSLAGREQFF
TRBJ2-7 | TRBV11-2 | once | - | TGTGCCAGCAGCTTCGACCCGACAGATTTCTCCTACGAGCAGTACTTC | CASSFDPTDFSYEQYF
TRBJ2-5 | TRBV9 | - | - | TGTGCCAGCAGCGTAGGGCCGAGGGGGGGCCAAGAGACCCAGTACTTC | CASSVGPRGGQETQYF
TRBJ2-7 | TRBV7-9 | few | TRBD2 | TGTGCCAGCAGCCTCGGACTAGCGGGGGGCCAGGGGAAAGAGCAGTACTTC | CASSLGLAGGQGKEQYF
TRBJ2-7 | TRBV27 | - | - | TGTGCCAGCAGTTTCGCTGATCGGGACAAGGCCTCCTACGAGCAGTACTTC | CASSFADRDKASYEQYF
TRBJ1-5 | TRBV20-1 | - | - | TGCAGTGCCCTAGTAGGACAGCCCCAGCATTTT | CSALVGQPQHF
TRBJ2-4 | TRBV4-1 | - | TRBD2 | TGCGCCAGCAGCCCTACGGGACTAGCGGTGACGGTTTTAGCCAAAAACATTCAGTACTTC | CASSPTGLAVTVLAKNIQYF
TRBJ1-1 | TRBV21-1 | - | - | TGTGCCAGCAGCAACCCACAGGGGGCCCAAGAAGCTTTCTTT | CASSNPQGAQEAFF
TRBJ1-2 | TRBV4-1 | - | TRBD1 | TGCGCCAGCAGCGGCCGGGACAGGGGTGGCGGCTACACCTTC | CASSGRDRGGGYTF
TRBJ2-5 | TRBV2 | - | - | TGTGCCAGCAGTGGGGCAGAGACCCAGTACTTC | CASSGAETQYF
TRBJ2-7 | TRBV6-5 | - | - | TGTGCCAGCAGTTACCGGGGACAAAAACCGTACGAGCAGTACTTC | CASSYRGQKPYEQYF
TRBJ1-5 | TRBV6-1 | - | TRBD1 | TGTGCCAGCAGGGACAGGGGAACTGGACAGCCCCAGCATTTT | CASRDRGTGQPQHF
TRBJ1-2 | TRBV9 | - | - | TGTGCCAGCAGCCGGGATTATGGCTACACCTTC | CASSRDYGYTF
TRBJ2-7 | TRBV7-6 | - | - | TGTGCCAGCAGCTTACGGGGAGCCTTTTACGAGCAGTACTTC | CASSLRGAFYEQYF
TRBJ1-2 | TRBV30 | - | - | TGTGCCTGGACCATTACAGGGTATGGCTACACCTTC | CAWTITGYGYTF
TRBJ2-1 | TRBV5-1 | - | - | TGCGCCAGCAGCAGCCTAGATGAGCAGTTCTTC | CASSSLDEQFF
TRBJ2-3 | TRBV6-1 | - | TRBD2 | TGTGCCAGCAGTGAAGGCGGGGGGGGTGCAGATACGCAGTATTTT | CASSEGGGGADTQYF
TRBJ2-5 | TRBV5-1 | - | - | TGCGCCAGCACGGGGAGGGGGTCACAAGAGACCCAGTACTTC | CASTGRGSQETQYF
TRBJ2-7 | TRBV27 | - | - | TGTGCCAGCAGTTTATCGGTGGGGGCAGGTCAGACCTACGAGCAGTACTTC | CASSLSVGAGQTYEQYF
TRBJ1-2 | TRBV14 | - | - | TGTGCCAGCAGCCAATGGCGGGACTATGGCTACACCTTC | CASSQWRDYGYTF
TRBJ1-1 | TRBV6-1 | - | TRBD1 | TGTGCCAGCAGAGACAGGACAGGGGAGAAGACTGAAGCTTTCTTT | CASRDRTGEKTEAFF
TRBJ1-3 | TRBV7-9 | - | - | - | CASSFGSGNGNTIYF
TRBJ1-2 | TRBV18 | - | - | TGTGCCAGCTCACCCCTATATGACAGTCTTCGGGAGTATGGCTACACCTTC | CASSPLYDSLREYGYTF
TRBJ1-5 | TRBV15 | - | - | TGTGCCACCAGCAGAGATCGGAGGGTGAGTAATCAGCCCCAGCATTTT | CATSRDRRVSNQPQHF
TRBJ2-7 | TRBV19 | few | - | TGTGCCAGTAGTATGTCGAGGGGGAGCTCCTACGAGCAGTACTTC | CASSMSRGSSYEQYF
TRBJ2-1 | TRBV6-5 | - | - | TGTGCCAGCAGTTACTCGAACCCCGGGGGCTACAATGAGCAGTTCTTC | CASSYSNPGGYNEQFF
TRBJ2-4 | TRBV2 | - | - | TGTGCCAGCACCTCGACAGCCTCGCACGTAAACATTCAGTACTTC | CASTSTASHVNIQYF
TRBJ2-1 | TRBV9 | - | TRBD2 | TGTGCCAGCACTCCGGGAGGTCGGGAGCAGTTCTTC | CASTPGGREQFF
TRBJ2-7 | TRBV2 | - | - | TGTGCCAGCAGCAGGGATGACTACGAGCAGTACTTC | CASSRDDYEQYF
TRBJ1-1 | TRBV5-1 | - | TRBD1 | TGCGCCAGCAGCTTGGAGGGGACAGGGTCTTACAAGGGCACTGAAGCTTTCTTT | CASSLEGTGSYKGTEAFF
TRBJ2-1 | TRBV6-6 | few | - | TGTGCCAGCAGGCCCGGGACACTCGATGAGCAGTTCTTC | CASRPGTLDEQFF
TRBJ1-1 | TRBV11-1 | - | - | TGTGCCAGCAGCTTAACAGCGAACACTGAAGCTTTCTTT | CASSLTANTEAFF
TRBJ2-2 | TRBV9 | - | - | TGTGCCAGCAGCTCAAATGTCCAGGGGAGAGGTATCGGGGAGCTGTTTTTT | CASSSNVQGRGIGELFF
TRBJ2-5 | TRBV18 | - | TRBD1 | TGTGCCAGCTCGCGGACAGGGTCTAGCGAGACCCAGTACTTC | CASSRTGSSETQYF
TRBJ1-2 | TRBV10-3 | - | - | TGTGCCATCCGAACAGGGAACTATGGCTACACCTTC | CAIRTGNYGYTF
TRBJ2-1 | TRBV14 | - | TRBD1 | TGTGCCAGCAGCCAAGGCCCCGGACAGGGGGCCTACAATGAGCAGTTCTTC | CASSQGPGQGAYNEQFF
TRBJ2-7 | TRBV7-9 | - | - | TGTGCCAGCAGCTTAGTTGAGGTCCCCGAGCAGTACTTC | CASSLVEVPEQYF
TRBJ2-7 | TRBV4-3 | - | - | TGCGCCAGCAGCCAAGAGGGCAGTAGCTCCTACGAGCAGTACTTC | CASSQEGSSSYEQYF
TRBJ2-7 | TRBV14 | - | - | TGTGCCAGCAGCCCGCGGATCGGGGATTTTTACGAGCAGTACTTC | CASSPRIGDFYEQYF
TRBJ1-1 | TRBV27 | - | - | TGTGCCAGCAGTTGGTGGCCCCCAGTGGCCGAGAACACTGAAGCTTTCTTT | CASSWWPPVAENTEAFF
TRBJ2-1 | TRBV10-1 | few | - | TGCGCCAGCAGGCCCCTATTTCGTGGGGGCAGTGAGCAGTTCTTC | CASRPLFRGGSEQFF
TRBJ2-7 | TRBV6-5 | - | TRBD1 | TGTGCCAGCAGGCGAGGACAGGGAGACTACTACGAGCAGTACTTC | CASRRGQGDYYEQYF
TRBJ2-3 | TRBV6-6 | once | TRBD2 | TGTGCCAGCAGTGCGAGCGGGGGGCCCCAAGATACGCAGTATTTT | CASSASGGPQDTQYF
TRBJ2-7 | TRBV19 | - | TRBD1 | TGTGCCACCTCTCGTCCCGGGACAGGGTACGAGCAGTACTTC | CATSRPGTGYEQYF
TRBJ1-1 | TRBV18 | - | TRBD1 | TGTGCCAGCTCATCACAGGGGGAACCTAGGGAAGCTTTCTTT | CASSSQGEPREAFF
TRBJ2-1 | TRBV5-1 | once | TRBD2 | TGCGCCAGCAGCGAGGGACTAGCGGGGGATAATGAGCAGTTCTTC | CASSEGLAGDNEQFF
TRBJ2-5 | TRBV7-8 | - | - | TGTGCCAGCAGCTTACCCCCGGGGGAGACCCAGTACTTC | CASSLPPGETQYF
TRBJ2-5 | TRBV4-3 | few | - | TGCGCCAGCAGCCATAACAGGGCGCATCAAGAGACCCAGTACTTC | CASSHNRAHQETQYF
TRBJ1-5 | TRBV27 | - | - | TGTGCCAGCAGTACCGACGGGGGTATTCAGCCCCAGCATTTT | CASSTDGGIQPQHF
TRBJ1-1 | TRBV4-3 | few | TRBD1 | TGCGCCAGCAGCCAAGAGGAGGGGACAGGGGGCACTGAAGCTTTCTTT | CASSQEEGTGGTEAFF